This is a list of T cell receptor beta chains from one sample in a study of cytomegalovirus exposure and HLA in healthy donors. Clones were sequenced by immunoSEQ multiplex PCR, and TCRdb holds only the in-frame ones, with some missing. The profile covers 100,000 to 120,000 clones, with roughly 80% appearing a single time and 1.3% taken by the ten largest. Sequencing was carried out using PBMCs. The receptors here all came from a woman in her twenties or thirties in good health and CMV-seronegative. Each CDR3 is given with its conserved first and last residue.

v_gene: TRBV4-3
CDR3aa: CASSQDLQGWYEQYF

v_gene: TRBV6-7
CDR3aa: CASTILGTNGGAFF

v_gene: TRBV28
CDR3aa: CASSQTGGTDTQYF

v_gene: TRBV7-9
CDR3aa: CASSFREVSSYEQYF

v_gene: TRBV10-1
CDR3aa: CASRSAGRETQYF

v_gene: TRBV28
CDR3aa: CASSLWFETSGGEETDTQYF

v_gene: TRBV28
CDR3aa: CASSSPTGRGYEQYF

v_gene: TRBV7-2
CDR3aa: CASSLAPSGRDTQYF

v_gene: TRBV4-1
CDR3aa: CASSQVLAGGREQFF

v_gene: TRBV5-1
CDR3aa: CASSFGGTSYEQYF

v_gene: TRBV28
CDR3aa: CASRNRGDGIYEQYF

v_gene: TRBV2
CDR3aa: CASKQGGDSYEQYF

v_gene: TRBV15
CDR3aa: CATSRGSPGNEQFF

v_gene: TRBV9
CDR3aa: CASSSSDRSNQPQHF

v_gene: TRBV7-9
CDR3aa: CASSSGIHYGYTF

v_gene: TRBV5-1
CDR3aa: CASSRQGARGNEKLFF

v_gene: TRBV28
CDR3aa: CASSNSGRAYNEQFF

v_gene: TRBV4-1
CDR3aa: CASSQDLDRGVEKLFF

v_gene: TRBV29-1
CDR3aa: CSVDPREYTEAFF

v_gene: TRBV7-9
CDR3aa: CASSSSGIGEKLFF

v_gene: TRBV6-5
CDR3aa: CASRQGFEQYF

v_gene: TRBV5-5
CDR3aa: CASSLRDNEQFF

v_gene: TRBV4-1
CDR3aa: CASSQAGIQETQYF

v_gene: TRBV10-2
CDR3aa: CASSSGTSSYEQYF

v_gene: TRBV27
CDR3aa: CASSSTPYGDSPLHF

v_gene: TRBV11-2
CDR3aa: CASSLGPGLALHEQYF

v_gene: TRBV4-3
CDR3aa: CASSQEGLAGVGEQYF

v_gene: TRBV4-2
CDR3aa: CASSQDTTDVDEKLFF

v_gene: TRBV7-2
CDR3aa: CASSSGHLAKNIQYF

v_gene: TRBV2
CDR3aa: CASSRRQGAASMNTEAFF

v_gene: TRBV11-2
CDR3aa: CASSPVGEVEQFF

v_gene: TRBV14
CDR3aa: CASSPAYEQYF

v_gene: TRBV14
CDR3aa: CASSPPTGQETQYF

v_gene: TRBV19
CDR3aa: CASTHIGQGGYGYTF

v_gene: TRBV4-3
CDR3aa: CASSQDRDSQETQYF

v_gene: TRBV20-1
CDR3aa: CSANQGLLKFF

v_gene: TRBV6-5
CDR3aa: CASNPGTGELFF

v_gene: TRBV28
CDR3aa: CASTPSRGKAFF

v_gene: TRBV28
CDR3aa: CASSFGRGFEQYF

v_gene: TRBV10-3
CDR3aa: CAITVAGGRNEQFF

v_gene: TRBV21-1
CDR3aa: CASSKVTGLSPQHF

v_gene: TRBV5-1
CDR3aa: CASSLVGGTGANVLTF